Presented here are 20 T cell receptor beta chains from one specimen sequenced in a study of molecular identifiers for immune sequencing clone quantification. One entry per CDR3 protein, called by TCRdb with MiXCR from the PCR reads. The table includes roughly 24,000 distinct CDR3 sequences, under 20% detected once. The material sequenced was naive CD8+ T cells from blood, with Jurkat cell RNA spiked in. Specified subset: FACS-sorted CD8+CD4-CCR7+CD45RA+ naive T cells. The receptors originated from a human donor in good health. Some libraries in this study had Jurkat cell RNA spiked in.

This clonotype has ten or more counts. CDR3 bases: TGTGCCAGCAGCCAAGATGGGGTGTCTAGCATTCTTGAGCAGTTCTTC. Translation: CASSQDGVSSILEQFF. V gene TRBV3-1 combines with J gene TRBJ2-1; the D gene is possibly TRBD2 (5 bases). The germline V and J ends were trimmed by 0 bases and 9 bases, with 18 bases remaining between them. Looked up from germline, CDR1 is LGHDT and CDR2 is YNNKEL (reference sequence). The CDR3 length is 16 residues.

Ten or more counts support this clonotype. The CDR3 coding sequence is TGCAGCGTTGATATACGGGGCTCTGGAAACACCATATATTTT. Translating gives CSVDIRGSGNTIYF. This rearrangement joins TRBV29-1 to TRBJ1-3; no firm D call. The CDR3 sequence is 14 residues long. Trimming removed 3 bases at V and 0 bases at J, with 9 bases between. Germline V gene lookup returns CDR1 SQVTM and CDR2 ANQGSEA.

This clonotype is labeled medium-sized. This chain uses TRBV29-1 with TRBJ2-2; D call uncertain. The CDR3 covers 12 residues. Germline loops: CDR1 SQVTM, CDR2 ANQGSEA. Trimming shortened V by 5 bases and J by 1 base, and 5 bases separated the two germline ends. CDR3 DNA sequence: TGCAGCGTTAGACGGAACACCGGGGAGCTGTTTTTT. Amino acids: CSVRRNTGELFF.

This clonotype occurred many times. CDR3 loop: CASSAVGGGAPTDTQYF. In DNA form, the CDR3 reads TGTGCCAGCAGCGCCGTCGGGGGGGGGGCCCCCACAGATACGCAGTATTTT. The J gene is TRBJ2-3, the V gene TRBV6-5, with 8 bases identical to TRBD2. Per the germline V gene, CDR1 is MNHEY and CDR2 is SVGAGI. The CDR3 spans 17 residues. With V trimmed by 6 bases and J by 2 bases, 13 bases remained unmatched.

This clonotype has a count of ten or more. The genes are TRBV30 and TRBJ2-5, with a possible D match to TRBD1 (5 bases). The CDR3 has 13 amino acids. The V end was cut by 4 bases, the J end by 5 bases, with 14 bases between. Looked up from germline, CDR1 is GTSNPN and CDR2 is SVGIG (reference sequence). The CDR3: CAWTRTQGETQYF. CDR3 nucleotide sequence: TGTGCCTGGACCAGGACACAAGGGGAGACCCAGTACTTC.

A remark on this clonotype: Given a much more abundant clone one base away, this may be a read error. CDR3 sequence reads: CVSSHTGGTDTQYF. Here the CDR3 DNA reads TGTGTCAGCAGTCATACGGGGGGCACAGATACGCAGTATTTT. This rearrangement joins TRBV12-3 or TRBV12-4 to TRBJ2-3; tentatively, D is TRBD2 (6 bases). The CDR3 extends over 14 amino acids.

The table lists this clonotype with many counts. The chain joins TRBV5-4 to TRBJ2-3, with D unresolved. CDR1 is SGHNT, CDR2 YYREEE, per germline (reference sequence). Deletions cut 2 bases from V and 2 bases from J, with 9 bases between. CDR3 length: 14 amino acids. The CDR3 DNA sequence: TGTGCCAGCAGCTTTAGTTCGAACACAGATACGCAGTATTTT. Translation gives CASSFSSNTDTQYF.

This clonotype was observed at least ten times. This chain joins TRBV20-1 and TRBJ2-1; TRBD2 is a possible D gene (5 bases). Germline-derived CDR1 and CDR2 are DFQATT and SNEGSKA (reference sequence). The CDR3 has 14 amino acids. Trimming stripped 5 bases from V and 5 bases from J, with 16 bases between. The CDR3 DNA reads TGCAGTGCTTCCCTGGCGGGCTGGGACAATGAGCAGTTCTTC. Its protein product is CSASLAGWDNEQFF.

This clonotype occurred many times. The rearrangement uses TRBV29-1 and TRBJ2-5, with 9 bases lining up with TRBD2. The CDR3 extends over 14 amino acids. V lost 6 bases to trimming and J lost 2 bases; unmatched junction nucleotides: 7. Germline V CDR1 and CDR2: SQVTM, ANQGSEA. The CDR3 DNA sequence: TGCAGCGTCGCACCGGGACTAGCTCAAGAGACCCAGTACTTC. Translated: CSVAPGLAQETQYF.

In this sample, this clonotype is medium-sized. The chain carries TRBV28 and TRBJ2-7, with D perhaps TRBD2 (5 bases). This CDR3 is 16 amino acids long. From germline, CDR1 is MDHEN and CDR2 SYDVKM. V was trimmed by 5 bases and J by 4 bases, leaving 21 bases between them. CDR3 region: CASSPGFHGGGYEQYF. CDR3 coding DNA: TGTGCCAGCAGTCCCGGCTTCCACGGCGGCGGGTACGAGCAGTACTTC.

The CDR3 region has the DNA TGCGCCAGCAGCCAAGTTTGGGGTACAACCTACGAGCAGTACTTC. The encoded protein is CASSQVWGTTYEQYF. V is TRBV4-3 and J is TRBJ2-7; D not certain. The germline V and J ends were trimmed by 1 base and 2 bases, with 12 bases remaining between them. Germline assignment: CDR1 LGHNA and CDR2 YSLEER. CDR3 size: 15 residues.

This clonotype was seen ten or more times. The chain carries TRBV6-6 and TRBJ1-1; D is perhaps TRBD1 (5 bases). This CDR3 spans 15 amino acids. V was shortened by 2 bases and J by 0 bases, with 10 bases between the two germline ends. Germline values: CDR1 MNHNY, CDR2 SVGAGI (reference sequence). This CDR3 reads CASSYGRGMNTEAFF. The CDR3 coding sequence is TGTGCCAGCAGTTACGGTCGGGGGATGAACACTGAAGCTTTCTTT.

This clonotype was detected ten times or more. The chain employs TRBV18 and TRBJ1-5; D gene unclear. Germline V gene lookup returns CDR1 KGHSH and CDR2 LQKENI. This CDR3 is 15 amino acids long. Trimming shortened V by 2 bases and J by 0 bases, and 8 bases separated the two germline ends. CDR3 sequence reads: CASSPGWGSNQPQHF. The CDR3 nucleotides read TGTGCCAGCTCACCAGGGTGGGGTAGCAATCAGCCCCAGCATTTT. Supplemented by reference TRBV18 and TRBJ1-5, the full variable domain reads NAGVMQNPRHLVRRRGQEARLRCSPMKGHSHVYWYRQLPEEGLKFMVYLQKENIIDESGMPKERFSAEFPKEGPSILRIQQVVRGDSAAYFCASSPGWGSNQPQHFGDGTRLSIL.

This clonotype was counted many times. J is TRBJ1-4 and V is TRBV7-9; D perhaps matches TRBD1 (5 bases). Per germline, CDR1 SEHNR and CDR2 FQNEAQ (reference sequence). CDR3 length: 15 amino acids. V shed 3 bases and J shed 8 bases, with 16 bases lying between them. CDR3 region: CASSFWDLRDEKLFF. Here the CDR3 DNA reads TGTGCCAGCAGCTTTTGGGACCTGAGGGACGAAAAACTGTTTTTT.

This clonotype occurred many times. The chain joins TRBV6-2 or TRBV6-3 to TRBJ2-6; a weak D match, TRBD1 (6 bases). This CDR3 contains 19 residues. Trimming removed 6 bases from V and 4 bases from J, with 25 bases in between. Germline V gives CDR1 MNHEY, CDR2 SVGEGT. The DNA of the CDR3 is TGTGCCAGCAGCCCGGGGTCCTTCCTACAGGGCACCGGGGCCAACGTCCTGACTTTC. Encoded protein: CASSPGSFLQGTGANVLTF.

Concerning this clonotype itself: With a much larger clone just one base away, this may be a read error. This chain connects TRBV12-3 or TRBV12-4 to TRBJ1-4; TRBD1 might be the D (5 bases). CDR3 size: 13 residues. V was shortened by 7 bases and J by 12 bases, with 18 bases between the two germline ends. CDR3 in amino acids: CASTSLVGEELFF. CDR3 DNA: TGTGCCAGCACCTCCCTGGTAGGGGAAGAACTGTTTTTT.

At least ten counts were recorded for this clonotype. This chain uses TRBV19 with TRBJ2-7; D gene unclear. Between the trimmed V and J ends, which lost 1 base and 6 bases, there was a span of 10 bases. Germline V gene sequence: CDR1 LNHDA, CDR2 SQIVND (reference sequence). CDR3 size: 13 residues. Here the CDR3 DNA reads TGTGCCAGTAGTATAGGAGGTTTGAGCGAGCAGTACTTC. This sequence encodes CASSIGGLSEQYF.

This clonotype was found a few times. A read error is possible here, since a much larger clone lies one base away. This sequence joins TRBV10-3 and TRBJ2-6, with D tentatively TRBD1 (5 bases). Germline CDR1 is ENHRY and CDR2 is SYGVKD. The CDR3 runs 18 residues. V was cut by 3 bases and J by 0 bases, with 15 bases left in between. As DNA, the CDR3 is TGTGCCATCAGTGAAGTGGACACTTGGACCTCTGGGGCCAACGTCCTGACTTTC. Translating it yields CAISEVDTWTSGANVLTF.

This clonotype was observed a few times. A much larger clone sits a single nucleotide away, making a read error possible. Likely a read error: the CDR3 ends without its conserved phenylalanine or tryptophan. The chain recombines TRBV27 with TRBJ2-1, with 9 positions matching TRBD1. Germline CDR1 is MNHEY and CDR2 is SMNVEV (reference sequence). J was trimmed by 6 bases and V by 3 bases; bases with no gene match: 6. CDR3 size: 15 residues. CDR3 sequence: CASSFTGGIFNEQFS. In DNA form, the CDR3 reads TGTGCCAGCAGTTTCACAGGGGGCATTTTCAATGAGCAGTTCTCC.

Ten or more counts support this clonotype. The V gene is TRBV19, the J gene TRBJ1-1; a weak D match, TRBD1 (6 bases). This CDR3 region has 11 residues. Germline V gives CDR1 LNHDA, CDR2 SQIVND (reference sequence). V lost 8 bases, J lost 10 bases, and 14 bases lay in between. The CDR3 is CASAEGGRAFF. CDR3 nucleotide sequence: TGTGCCAGTGCTGAGGGGGGGCGAGCTTTCTTT. Filled out from reference TRBV19 and TRBJ1-1, the complete variable domain reads DGGITQSPKYLFRKEGQNVTLSCEQNLNHDAMYWYRQDPGQGLRLIYYSQIVNDFQKGDIAEGYSVSREKKESFPLTVTSAQKNPTAFYLCASAEGGRAFFGQGTRLTVV.